The clone carrying this TCR beta chain came up a few times. Its antigen is unidentified. Germline V gene lookup returns CDR1 SGHRS and CDR2 YFSETQ. V was pared by 4 bases and J by 2 bases, with 2 bases of the junction left unmatched. The CDR3 runs to 14 residues. Sequencing targeted expressed TCRB transcripts, as all isolated RNA had been reverse transcribed. TCRdb's table, derived via immunoSEQ multiplex PCR, lists solely in-frame clones and lacks some. The sample lists 350,000 to 450,000 clones; 10% to 15% were seen once. These data originate in a study of beta chain features in type 1 diabetes. In the study overall: The number of sorted cells examined across all samples was 107,917,701.

Whole-study results and caveats: A potential influence of HLA type upon TCRB rearrangement remained unresolved herein. High-TCR-expressing cells could be over-represented by cDNA sequencing. VDJ junctions in type 1 diabetes patients carried more deletions and fewer insertions. Shortening that was moderate but significant affected the TCRB CDR3s of Type 1 diabetes patients in all four CD4+ subsets.

Sequenced material: naive CD4+ T cells from blood. The chain carries TRBV5-1 and TRBJ2-1, with 8 bases lining up with TRBD2. The sequence was obtained from a woman aged 18-29 years with type 1 diabetes. Written as DNA, the CDR3 is TGCGCCAGCAGCAAGGGACTAGCCTACAATGAGCAGTTCTTC. Amino acid sequence: CASSKGLAYNEQFF. The full variable domain, with the rest looked up from reference TRBV5-1 and TRBJ2-1, is KAGVTQTPRYLIKTRGQQVTLSCSPISGHRSVSWYQQTPGQGLQFLFEYFSETQRNKGNFPGRFSGRQFSNSRSEMNVSTLELGDSALYLCASSKGLAYNEQFFGPGTRLTVL.